The present T cell receptor beta chain was sequenced within a study of shared clonotypes between healthy human individuals. Comment on this clone: Its target is unknown.

The study, taken as a whole, reports: On the whole, naive subsets had larger estimated richness than memory subsets had. The authors sampled blood alone, and tissue repertoires likely differ. Four donors had approximately 4.6% of their naive CD4 clonotypes in common.

V was clipped by 0 bases and J by 4 bases, with 13 bases between them. The length of the CDR3 is 15 residues. The germline V gene has CDR1 SGHRS and CDR2 YFSETQ. Sequencing used immunoSEQ multiplex PCR; TCRdb keeps in-frame clones, though not all of them. The sample records 2 million to 2.5 million clones, 85% to 95% being singletons. The CD4+ fraction was divided into a CD45RA+ naive subset and a CD45RA-negative memory subset. The chain recombines TRBV5-1 with TRBJ2-5; D is perhaps TRBD1 (5 bases). The TCR sequence derives from a man between 18 and 29 years old in good health. Some clones in this sample may be carry-over from other donors' samples. Sequencing was carried out using naive CD4+ T cells from PBMCs. Regarding subset: CD45RA+ positively selected. The CDR3 region is CASSLAREGPETQYF. DNA for the CDR3: TGCGCCAGCAGCTTGGCCAGGGAAGGGCCAGAGACCCAGTACTTC. Based on the CDR3 plus reference TRBV5-1 and TRBJ2-5, the full variable domain is KAGVTQTPRYLIKTRGQQVTLSCSPISGHRSVSWYQQTPGQGLQFLFEYFSETQRNKGNFPGRFSGRQFSNSRSEMNVSTLELGDSALYLCASSLAREGPETQYFGPGTRLLVL.